This record looks at one TCR beta chain sequence and its context. The antigen is undetermined. This record comes from a study of shared clonotypes between healthy human individuals. The wider study: Researchers drew samples from two women and a few men aged 18 to 49.

This table comes from immunoSEQ multiplex PCR, and its TCRdb copy is limited to in-frame clones, with some not included. The sample includes more than 2 million clones, about 94% of them seen just once. CD45RO-negative cells were positively selected for CCR7, leaving out terminally differentiated effector memory CD45RA+ cells. Study-level points and caveats: Naive subsets typically showed greater estimated richness than memory subsets.

Trimming shortened V by 5 bases and J by 5 bases, and 17 bases separated the two germline ends. The CDR3 length is 15 residues. Germline lookup yields CDR1 SGHTA and CDR2 FQGTGA. The chain employs TRBV7-3 and TRBJ2-3, with D perhaps matching TRBD1 (6 bases). Sequenced material: naive CD8+ T cells from PBMCs. The clonotype originates from a man aged 18 to 30 in good health. Some clones in this sample may be carry-over from other donors' samples. CDR3 residues: CASSRSGLGGDTQYF. CDR3 nucleotide sequence: TGTGCCAGCAGCCGATCCGGTCTAGGGGGAGATACGCAGTATTTT.